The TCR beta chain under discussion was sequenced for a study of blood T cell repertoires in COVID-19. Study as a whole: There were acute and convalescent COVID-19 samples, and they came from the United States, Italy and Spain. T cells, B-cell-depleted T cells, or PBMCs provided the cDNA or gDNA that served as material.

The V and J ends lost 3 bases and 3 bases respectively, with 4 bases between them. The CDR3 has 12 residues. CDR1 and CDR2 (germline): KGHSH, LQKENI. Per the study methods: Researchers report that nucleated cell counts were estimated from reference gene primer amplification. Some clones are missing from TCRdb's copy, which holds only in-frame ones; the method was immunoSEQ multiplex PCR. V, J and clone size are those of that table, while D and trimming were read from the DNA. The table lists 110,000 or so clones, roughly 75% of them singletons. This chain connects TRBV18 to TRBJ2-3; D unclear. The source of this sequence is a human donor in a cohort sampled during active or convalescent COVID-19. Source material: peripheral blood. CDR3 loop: CASSPPTDTQYF. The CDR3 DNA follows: TGTGCCAGCTCACCCCCGACAGATACGCAGTATTTT.